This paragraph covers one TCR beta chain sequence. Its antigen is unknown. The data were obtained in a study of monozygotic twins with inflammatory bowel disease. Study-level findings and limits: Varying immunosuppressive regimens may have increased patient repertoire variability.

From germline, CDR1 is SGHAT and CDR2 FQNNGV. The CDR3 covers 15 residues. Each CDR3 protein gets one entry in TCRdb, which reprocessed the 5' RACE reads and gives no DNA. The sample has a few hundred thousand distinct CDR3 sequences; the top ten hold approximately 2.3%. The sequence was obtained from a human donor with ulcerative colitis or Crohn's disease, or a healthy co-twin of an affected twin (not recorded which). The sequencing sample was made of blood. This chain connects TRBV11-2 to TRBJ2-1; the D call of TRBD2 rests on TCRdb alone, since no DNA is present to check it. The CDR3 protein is CASSIPGLTLYEQFF.